The present T cell receptor beta chain was sequenced within a study of early T cells in non-severe SARS-CoV-2 infection (dated by TCRdb to 2020 to 2023). Turning to the overall study: Because TCR sequencing relied on bulk RNA taken from unsorted whole blood, pairing of alpha and beta chains was not possible.

The CDR3 sequence holds 18 residues, the cysteine and phenylalanine included. Only CDR3 DNA is held: 54 bases, read in frame from base 1. Reading the germline V gene (reference sequence) gives CDR1 LGHDT and CDR2 YNNKEL. To note about this clonotype: Its antigen remains unidentified. One end of the junction is discordant with germline, which a read error may explain.

A case-control design nested within a healthcare worker cohort in London, UK, was used, with weekly nasopharyngeal swab PCR tests and blood sampling performed. Healthcare workers were recruited between 23 and 31 March 2020, during the week of the UK lockdown, and were followed weekly for up to about 16 weeks. Library preparation was by 5' RACE. Sequencing took place on a NextSeq 500. Unique molecular identifiers were attached to individual cDNA molecules in the TCR library protocol so that sequencing error and PCR bias could be corrected. Both TCR alpha and beta chains were sequenced, and tight co-correlation was observed between alpha and beta sequence abundances in each sample. As for the authors' bioinformatics: V gene, J gene and CDR3 annotation of TCR sequences was performed with Decombinator V4. Expanded TCRs were defined as changing significantly between any two time points under a Poisson model with p below 0.0001. TCR abundances were normalised to the total number of TCRs sequenced in each sample and reported as counts per million. MAIT TCRs were defined by TRAV1-2 paired with TRAJ12, TRAJ20 or TRAJ33, and iNKT TCRs by TRAV10 paired with TRAJ18. A search of VDJdb, accessed on 1 November 2021, was run for TCRs annotated to CMV, EBV and SARS-CoV-2, with TCRs annotated for multiple antigens excluded. TCRdb itself trimmed the public reads at Q25 with fastp, ran MiXCR and retained productive beta chains. A single entry per CDR3 protein holds the most common genes and DNA from its merged rows. These V and J calls derive from TCRdb rather than the authors' analysis. The sample table lists 50,000 to 80,000 distinct CDR3 sequences, roughly 8.2% of them with a count of one. The ten most abundant clones make up about an eighth of the sample.

Study-wide conclusions, independent of this receptor: VDJdb matching was skewed toward anti-spike CD8 responses and likely underestimated virus-specific expansions, missing private and CD4 specificities.

Sequencing used whole blood, obtained at baseline. The chain couples TRBV3-1 to TRBJ1-4; TRBD1 is perhaps the D gene, given 5 matching bases. The sequence was obtained from an adult who was a healthcare worker with PCR-confirmed SARS-CoV-2 infection or an uninfected control (not recorded which). This receptor has the CDR3 CASSHPFVPPGGNEKLFF. Here is the DNA: TGTGCCAGCAGCCACCCATTTGTCCCTCCGGGGGGAAATGAAAAACTATTTTTT.